The present entry profiles one TCR beta chain with its context. What it binds is unknown. This specimen comes from a study of OX40 agonist ivuxolimab in advanced cancers. Across the study: Dosing consisted of intravenous ivuxolimab at 0.01 to 10 mg/kg every 2 weeks. A diagnosis of hepatocellular carcinoma, melanoma, renal cell or head and neck cancer was present in dose-escalation patients. Prior anti-PD-1, anti-PD-L1 or anti-CTLA-4 therapy did not bar entry, and approximately 40% had some.

The assay was immunoSEQ multiplex PCR, and TCRdb's table has in-frame clones only and misses some. The profile shows 50,000 or so clones, approximately 83% of them singletons. The CDR3 has 13 residues. Germline V gives CDR1 SGHDN, CDR2 FVKESK. Trimming removed 1 base at V and 4 bases at J, with 7 bases between. Study-level findings and limits: Still undetermined is the antigen specificity of the expanded peripheral T cells.

The sequences come from CD4+ or CD8+ T cells sorted from blood, collected in a trial of the OX40 agonist ivuxolimab. The TCR comes from an adult with an advanced solid tumor such as melanoma, head and neck, liver or kidney cancer. The chain carries TRBV14 and TRBJ1-2; D gene ambiguous. CDR3 loop: CASSQVPVYGYTF. CDR3 DNA: TGTGCCAGCAGCCAAGTGCCTGTCTATGGCTACACCTTC.